Below, 4 T cell receptor beta chains from the same sample are listed, as sequenced in a study of glioma-infiltrating T cells. TCR alpha and beta CDR3 regions were amplified from RNA using iRepertoire nested multiplex PCR. MiXCR, run by TCRdb on the multiplex PCR reads, gives a single entry per CDR3 protein. The sample records about 200,000 distinct CDR3 sequences, more than 30% being singletons. The specimen was glioma tissue, nonneoplastic brain tissue, or PBMCs (not recorded which). Receptors were obtained from a human donor with low-grade glioma or glioblastoma, undergoing nonglioma brain surgery, or in good health (not recorded which).

The V call is TRBV12-3 or TRBV12-4, the J call TRBJ2-7; 13 bases fit TRBD2. The junction had 2 bases not matched to a gene; V was cut back by 3 bases and J by 3 bases. CDR3 length: 15 amino acids. CDR3 nucleotide sequence: TGTGCCAGCAGTTTGACTAGCGGGAGGTACTACGAGCAGTACTTC. Translating gives CASSLTSGRYYEQYF.

This clonotype was observed many times. V gene TRBV20-1 combines with J gene TRBJ2-7, with 10 nucleotides matching TRBD1. The CDR3 covers 14 residues. J lost 4 bases, V lost 1 base, and 4 bases had no gene match. Germline V gene lookup returns CDR1 DFQATT and CDR2 SNEGSKA (reference sequence). CDR3 loop: CSARGDRGLYEQYF. The CDR3 DNA reads TGCAGTGCTAGAGGGGACAGGGGCCTTTACGAGCAGTACTTC.

The chain is built from TRBV20-1 and TRBJ2-7; D is perhaps TRBD1 or TRBD2 (6 bases each). Deletions cut 4 bases from V and 5 bases from J, with 21 bases between. Per germline, CDR1 DFQATT and CDR2 SNEGSKA (reference sequence). The CDR3 is 15 residues long. The CDR3 sequence: CSATETRGRFNEQYF. The CDR3 DNA reads TGCAGTGCTACGGAAACTAGGGGGAGGTTCAACGAGCAGTACTTC.

On this clonotype itself: This sequence may be a read error, since a much larger clone differs from it by one base. The CDR3 bases are TGTGCCAGCAGCCCCCTCACGGCCCCCTACGAGCAGTACTTC. Its translation: CASSPLTAPYEQYF. This chain joins TRBV7-2 and TRBJ2-7; D uncertain. Between the trimmed V and J ends, which lost 5 bases and 2 bases, there was a span of 13 bases. This CDR3 comprises 14 residues. CDR1 and CDR2 from the germline V gene are SGHTA and FQGNSA.